This is a list of T cell receptor beta chains from one sample in a study of blood T cell repertoires in COVID-19. Measured with immunoSEQ multiplex PCR; TCRdb has only the in-frame clones, and not every one. The sample lists approximately 74,000 clones, roughly four fifths occurring once. The sequencing input was peripheral blood. All receptors come from a man aged 65 to 79 with acute or convalescent COVID-19. The CDR3 runs from the conserved cysteine through the conserved F or W. Fields, in order: D gene, clone size, J gene, V gene, CDR3 DNA, CDR3 protein. The D gene is left open where the match is weak. Clone sizes are given selectively: once, few, many, or a class where the clone is expanded.

d_call: NA; clone_size: NA; j_call: TRBJ2-3; v_call: TRBV2; cdr3_nt: TGTGCCAGCACTGGGTCTCTAGGGGGGGGAGATACGCAGTATTTT; cdr3_aa: CASTGSLGGGDTQYF
d_call: TRBD2; clone_size: NA; j_call: TRBJ2-3; v_call: TRBV9; cdr3_nt: TGTGCCAGCAGCACCGGACTAGCGGGGGGGACAGATACGCAGTATTTT; cdr3_aa: CASSTGLAGGTDTQYF
d_call: TRBD2; clone_size: once; j_call: TRBJ2-1; v_call: TRBV7-3; cdr3_nt: TGTGCCAGCAGCTCAAAAACCGGGACTAGCGGGAATGAGCAGTTCTTC; cdr3_aa: CASSSKTGTSGNEQFF
d_call: NA; clone_size: NA; j_call: TRBJ2-7; v_call: TRBV10-3; cdr3_nt: TGTGCCATCAGACCAGACAACTACGAGCAGTACTTC; cdr3_aa: CAIRPDNYEQYF
d_call: NA; clone_size: NA; j_call: TRBJ1-2; v_call: TRBV30; cdr3_nt: TGTGCCTGGAGTGGTGCGGGACGGAGCTATGGCTACACCTTC; cdr3_aa: CAWSGAGRSYGYTF
d_call: NA; clone_size: NA; j_call: TRBJ1-3; v_call: TRBV18; cdr3_nt: TGTGCCAGCTCACCTCGCAGGGAAGGAAACACCATATATTTT; cdr3_aa: CASSPRREGNTIYF
d_call: NA; clone_size: NA; j_call: TRBJ1-5; v_call: TRBV9; cdr3_nt: TGTGCCAGCAGCGTAGGAGGAATTGGCAATCAGCCCCAGCATTTT; cdr3_aa: CASSVGGIGNQPQHF
d_call: NA; clone_size: NA; j_call: TRBJ1-2; v_call: TRBV9; cdr3_nt: TGTGCCAGCAGCCCCGGGGTCTATGGCTACACCTTC; cdr3_aa: CASSPGVYGYTF
d_call: NA; clone_size: NA; j_call: TRBJ1-1; v_call: TRBV6-5; cdr3_nt: TGTGCCAGCAGTTACCGTATGAACACTGAAGCTTTCTTT; cdr3_aa: CASSYRMNTEAFF
d_call: TRBD1; clone_size: NA; j_call: TRBJ2-5; v_call: TRBV24-1; cdr3_nt: TGTGCCACCAGAGACAGGGCTCAAGAGACCCAGTACTTC; cdr3_aa: CATRDRAQETQYF
d_call: TRBD2; clone_size: NA; j_call: TRBJ2-2; v_call: TRBV2; cdr3_nt: TGTGCCAGCAGGAAGACTAGCGGGGAGAACACCGGGGAGCTGTTTTTT; cdr3_aa: CASRKTSGENTGELFF
d_call: NA; clone_size: NA; j_call: TRBJ1-1; v_call: TRBV19; cdr3_nt: TGTGCCAGTAGTCGGAGTTCGGTAATGAACACTGAAGCTTTCTTT; cdr3_aa: CASSRSSVMNTEAFF
d_call: TRBD2; clone_size: NA; j_call: TRBJ2-1; v_call: TRBV7-2; cdr3_nt: TGTGCCAGCAGCTTAGGGACTAGAACCTACAATGAGCAGTTCTTC; cdr3_aa: CASSLGTRTYNEQFF
d_call: NA; clone_size: NA; j_call: TRBJ2-2; v_call: TRBV21-1; cdr3_nt: TGTGCCACCGTGACCGGGACAGGGGGGAACACCGGGGAGCTGTTTTTT; cdr3_aa: CATVTGTGGNTGELFF
d_call: TRBD2; clone_size: NA; j_call: TRBJ2-1; v_call: TRBV5-5; cdr3_nt: TGTGCCAGCAGCTTCGGCGGGAGCTCCTACAATGAGCAGTTCTTC; cdr3_aa: CASSFGGSSYNEQFF
d_call: TRBD2; clone_size: NA; j_call: TRBJ2-2; v_call: TRBV6-5; cdr3_nt: TGTGCCAGCAGTTCCCGTAGCGGGATGGGTACCGGGGAGCTGTTTTTT; cdr3_aa: CASSSRSGMGTGELFF
d_call: TRBD2; clone_size: NA; j_call: TRBJ2-1; v_call: TRBV6-5; cdr3_nt: TGTGCCAGCAGCCCCCCTAGCGGGGCCTACAATGAGCAGTTCTTC; cdr3_aa: CASSPPSGAYNEQFF
d_call: NA; clone_size: NA; j_call: TRBJ2-2; v_call: TRBV6-5; cdr3_nt: TGTGCCAGCAGGGAGAGCGGGGAGCTGTTTTTT; cdr3_aa: CASRESGELFF
d_call: TRBD2; clone_size: NA; j_call: TRBJ2-1; v_call: TRBV2; cdr3_nt: TGTGCCAGCAGTGGAAATAGCGGGGAAGGTGAGCAGTTCTTC; cdr3_aa: CASSGNSGEGEQFF
d_call: TRBD1; clone_size: NA; j_call: TRBJ2-7; v_call: TRBV7-3; cdr3_nt: TGTGCCAGCAGGGAAGGGGGACAGGCCTCCTACGAGCAGTACTTC; cdr3_aa: CASREGGQASYEQYF
d_call: NA; clone_size: NA; j_call: TRBJ2-1; v_call: TRBV3-1/TRBV3-2; cdr3_nt: TGTGCCAGCAGCCAAGATAATAGAGGCAATGAGCAGTTCTTC; cdr3_aa: CASSQDNRGNEQFF